The rows below give T cell receptor beta chains drawn from one sample of a study of blood T cell repertoires in COVID-19. Assay used: immunoSEQ multiplex PCR; TCRdb lists only in-frame clones, some missing. This table holds about 260,000 clones, around 89% found once. Sequencing was done on a sample of PBMCs or T cells enriched from blood (not recorded which). These receptors were taken from a young woman with acute COVID-19. Each CDR3 is given with its conserved first and last residue. D genes are given only for firm matches. Clone size appears in some rows only: once, few, many, or a class for an expanded clone.

TRBV27	TRBD2	NA	TRBJ2-7	TGTGCCAGCAGTGTGAATAGCGGGAGGGACTACGAGCAGTACTTC	CASSVNSGRDYEQYF
TRBV27	NA	few	TRBJ2-7	TGTGCCAGCAGTTTATACGGGGGGCCCTACGAGCAGTACTTC	CASSLYGGPYEQYF
TRBV19	NA	NA	TRBJ1-4	TGTGCCAGTAGTATAGTTGGCAGTCGCGGTAGAGAAAAACTGTTTTTT	CASSIVGSRGREKLFF
TRBV10-3	TRBD1	NA	TRBJ2-7	TGTGCCATCAGCCCAGGGGGTTCCTACGAGCAGTACTTC	CAISPGGSYEQYF
TRBV14	TRBD1	NA	TRBJ1-4	TGTGCCAGCAGCTCTCGACAGGGAACTAATGAAAAACTGTTTTTT	CASSSRQGTNEKLFF
TRBV13	NA	NA	TRBJ1-1	TGTGCCAGCAGCCCCGGGGGGACGGCAGGCAACACTGAAGCTTTCTTT	CASSPGGTAGNTEAFF
TRBV9	NA	NA	TRBJ1-2	TGTGCCAGCAGCGCCCGGACGGGAGATTCGGATAGGGGCTACACCTTC	CASSARTGDSDRGYTF
TRBV15	NA	few	TRBJ2-2	TGTGCCACCAGCAGACGGGCCGGGGAGGAGCTGTTTTTT	CATSRRAGEELFF
TRBV2	NA	NA	TRBJ1-6	TGTGCCAGCAGTGGTGCAGGGGCCAATTCACCCCTCCACTTT	CASSGAGANSPLHF
TRBV10-1	NA	few	TRBJ2-7	TGCGCCAGCAGTGAGTCCAGCTCCTACGAGCAGTACTTC	CASSESSSYEQYF
TRBV4-3	NA	NA	TRBJ1-3	TGCGCCAGCAGCTGGTTTGGGGCAAGCTCTGGAAACACCATATATTTT	CASSWFGASSGNTIYF
TRBV6-5	NA	NA	TRBJ1-5	TGTGCCAGCAGCTTGACAGGTTTCAATCAGCCCCAGCATTTT	CASSLTGFNQPQHF
TRBV15	TRBD1	NA	TRBJ1-5	TGTGCCACCAGCAGCAACAGGGGGCTAAAAAGCAATCAGCCCCAGCATTTT	CATSSNRGLKSNQPQHF
TRBV2	TRBD2	NA	TRBJ2-3	TGTGCCAGCATATGGGCTAGCGGGAGGTCTGATACGCAGTATTTT	CASIWASGRSDTQYF
TRBV28	TRBD1	NA	TRBJ2-1	TGTGCCAGCAGACGAGGGACAGAGGGATACAATGAGCAGTTCTTC	CASRRGTEGYNEQFF
TRBV13	NA	NA	TRBJ2-3	TGTGCCAGCAGTCCGCGTTATGGCGGAACAGATACGCAGTATTTT	CASSPRYGGTDTQYF
TRBV21-1	NA	NA	TRBJ2-7	TGTGCCAGCAGCAAATACAGATACGAGCAGTACTTC	CASSKYRYEQYF
TRBV7-3	TRBD2	NA	TRBJ2-3	TGTGCCAGCAGCTCAAGTAGTAGCGGGGGAACTACAGATACGCAGTATTTT	CASSSSSSGGTTDTQYF
TRBV27	NA	NA	TRBJ1-1	TGTGCCAGCAGTTTACAAGGGGCTGTCACTGAAGCTTTCTTT	CASSLQGAVTEAFF
TRBV5-6	NA	NA	TRBJ2-6	TGTGCCAGCAGCTTCTTTCCGGCTGGGGCCAACGTCCTGACTTTC	CASSFFPAGANVLTF
TRBV7-9	TRBD1	NA	TRBJ2-7	TGTGCCAGCAGCCCCCCGACAGGGGATATCTACGAGCAGTACTTC	CASSPPTGDIYEQYF
TRBV3-1/TRBV3-2	TRBD2	NA	TRBJ2-7	TGTGCCAGCAGCCAAGCAGCGGGATCCGGCGAGCAGTACTTC	CASSQAAGSGEQYF
TRBV19	NA	NA	TRBJ2-3	TGTGCCAATCTGGGCTGTGGGACAGATACGCAGTATTTT	CANLGCGTDTQYF
TRBV5-1	NA	NA	TRBJ2-3	TGCGCCAGCAGCTTGGGGGGACTGGAAACAGATACGCAGTATTTT	CASSLGGLETDTQYF
TRBV6-5	NA	once	TRBJ2-1	TGTGCCACCTCGAGACTTCCCAATGAGCAGTTCTTC	CATSRLPNEQFF
TRBV7-8	TRBD1	NA	TRBJ2-7	TGTGCCAGCGGACATGACAGGGGGCGCGGATACGAGCAGTACTTC	CASGHDRGRGYEQYF
TRBV7-8	TRBD1	NA	TRBJ2-7	TGTGCCAGCAGCCGGACAGGAATCCCGCAGCAGTACTTC	CASSRTGIPQQYF
TRBV29-1	TRBD2	NA	TRBJ2-5	TGCAGCGTTGTGGGAGGGGAGACCCAGTACTTC	CSVVGGETQYF
TRBV24-1	NA	NA	TRBJ2-3	TGTGCCACCAGTGATCCCCGGGACTTGAAAGATACGCAGTATTTT	CATSDPRDLKDTQYF
TRBV2	TRBD2	NA	TRBJ2-7	TGTGCCAGCAGTGAACTAGCGGGAGGTCCATACGAGCAGTACTTC	CASSELAGGPYEQYF
TRBV5-1	TRBD2	NA	TRBJ2-1	TGCGCCAGCCGACGACTAGAGCGGGAGTTGGGAGGCAATGAGCAGTTCTTC	CASRRLERELGGNEQFF
TRBV5-4	NA	NA	TRBJ2-1	TGTGCCAGCAGCTTGGCAAGGGGGATTTCTGATGAGCAGTTCTTC	CASSLARGISDEQFF
TRBV4-2	NA	NA	TRBJ1-2	TGTGCCAGCAGCCAAGAGGACGGGAATGGCTACACCTTC	CASSQEDGNGYTF
TRBV3-1/TRBV3-2	TRBD2	NA	TRBJ2-2	TGTGCCAGCAGGGGGACTAGCGGAAACACCGGGGAGCTGTTTTTT	CASRGTSGNTGELFF
TRBV7-6	TRBD2	NA	TRBJ2-7	TGTGCCAGCAGCAGGACTAGCGGGCCTTCCTACGAGCAGTACTTC	CASSRTSGPSYEQYF
TRBV5-1	TRBD1	NA	TRBJ2-7	TGCGCCAGCAGCCATAACATGGGACAGGGGGTATACGAGCAGTACTTC	CASSHNMGQGVYEQYF
TRBV18	NA	NA	TRBJ1-1	TGTGCCAGCTCACCCCGGGGAACTAACACTGAAGCTTTCTTT	CASSPRGTNTEAFF
TRBV18	TRBD1	NA	TRBJ2-5	TGTGCCAGCTCACCCCGGGACAGGCCGCAAGAGACCCAGTACTTC	CASSPRDRPQETQYF
TRBV15	TRBD2	NA	TRBJ2-1	TGTGCCACCAGCAGATCACGCGGGAGTGGGGTAAATGAGCAGTTCTTC	CATSRSRGSGVNEQFF
TRBV12-3/TRBV12-4	NA	NA	TRBJ1-1	TGTGCCAGCAGTGTGGGTGGGCGCACTGAAGCTTTCTTT	CASSVGGRTEAFF
TRBV5-1	NA	NA	TRBJ1-1	TGCGCCAGCAGCCCGACTCCGGGAGCAAGGGGAGCTTTCTTT	CASSPTPGARGAFF
TRBV5-5	NA	NA	TRBJ2-7	TGTGCCAGCAGCTTTGACAGACACTACGAGCAGTACTTC	CASSFDRHYEQYF
TRBV6-2/TRBV6-3	NA	NA	TRBJ2-6	TGTGCCAGCAGCCGACCGGGGGGCCCCGGTACTTTC	CASSRPGGPGTF
TRBV5-1	TRBD1	NA	TRBJ2-7	TGCGCCAGCAGTACCGGACAGGGGGCCACCGAGCAGTACTTC	CASSTGQGATEQYF
TRBV28	TRBD1	NA	TRBJ1-5	TGTGCCAGCAGTTTATTTTCAGGGGGCTTTCAGCCCCAGCATTTT	CASSLFSGGFQPQHF
TRBV5-5	NA	NA	TRBJ1-4	TGTGCCAGCAGCTGGATGACAGGTCCTAATGAAAAACTGTTTTTT	CASSWMTGPNEKLFF
TRBV28	NA	NA	TRBJ1-2	TGTGCCAGCAGTTATGGTACAGGCACACAATATGGCTACACCTTC	CASSYGTGTQYGYTF